This entry is about one TCR beta chain. Once RNA had been extracted, it was reverse transcribed into cDNA to act as the sequencing template. TCRdb's copy holds only in-frame clones and misses some; the assay was immunoSEQ multiplex PCR. Of 70,000 or so clones listed, over 25% are singletons. This specimen belongs to a study of CD8+ T cells in alopecia areata. This CDR3 has 14 amino acids. V lost 2 bases and J lost 5, with 12 bases in between. Germline V gene sequence: CDR1 SGHAT, CDR2 FQNNGV. Treatment defined: oral pan-JAK inhibitor, 5-10 mg twice daily. Specimen: CD8+ T cells sorted from blood, collected at week 4, from a patient treated with tofacitinib. The sequence was obtained from a human donor with alopecia areata. The chain employs TRBV11-2 and TRBJ2-5, with unresolved D. The CDR3 loop is CASSLLVGRETQYF. The DNA for the CDR3 is TGTGCCAGCAGCTTACTGGTTGGGCGGGAGACCCAGTACTTC.